This TCR beta chain is from a study of T-cell reconstitution after alpha-beta-depleted transplantation in children. The TCRbeta library was prepared with unique molecular identifiers. One entry per CDR3 protein results from TCRdb running MiXCR on the PCR reads. The sample includes roughly 170,000 distinct CDR3 sequences, approximately 6.8% seen only once; the top ten take 3%. J was trimmed by 9 bases and V by 2 bases; bases with no gene match: 8. Per germline, CDR1 SGHDN and CDR2 FVKESK. This CDR3 contains 15 residues. This clonotype was seen a few times. The receptor was derived from a human donor who donated a stem cell graft to a child with Wiskott-Aldrich syndrome. The chain recombines TRBV14 with TRBJ2-1, with 9 bases fitting TRBD1. The starting material was PBMCs from the stem cell graft donor, obtained from the stem cell graft. In DNA form, the CDR3 reads TGTGCCAGCAGCCAACGGGACAGGGTATTTTCTGAGCAGTTCTTC. Translated: CASSQRDRVFSEQFF.